Sequencing of this T cell receptor (beta chain) was carried out in a study of shared clonotypes between healthy human individuals. Cells designated naive CD8 were CD45RO-negative and were positively selected for CCR7, with terminally differentiated effector memory CD45RA+ cells excluded. Study-level points and caveats: Clonotypes that were shared across a handful of donors made up roughly 5.2% of naive CD4 clonotypes. It was expected that sequencing depth would affect clonotype sharing among donors. Only blood underwent sampling, and tissue repertoires likely differ.

Some clones are missing from TCRdb's copy, which holds only in-frame ones; the method was immunoSEQ multiplex PCR. The sample lists a few million clones, 85% to 95% occurring once. Comments on this clone: The antigen is unknown.

The CDR3 sequence is 10 residues long. Germline CDR1 and CDR2: SGHTS and YDEGEE. V was pared by 5 bases and J by 5 bases, with 1 base between. The material sequenced was naive CD8+ T cells from PBMCs. The origin of this receptor is a man between 18 and 35 years old in good health. Some clones in this sample may be carry-over from other donors' samples. The rearrangement links TRBV5-8 to TRBJ2-2; D remains unclear. For the CDR3, the DNA is TGTGCCAGCAGGACCGGGGAGCTGTTTTTT. Amino acids: CASRTGELFF.